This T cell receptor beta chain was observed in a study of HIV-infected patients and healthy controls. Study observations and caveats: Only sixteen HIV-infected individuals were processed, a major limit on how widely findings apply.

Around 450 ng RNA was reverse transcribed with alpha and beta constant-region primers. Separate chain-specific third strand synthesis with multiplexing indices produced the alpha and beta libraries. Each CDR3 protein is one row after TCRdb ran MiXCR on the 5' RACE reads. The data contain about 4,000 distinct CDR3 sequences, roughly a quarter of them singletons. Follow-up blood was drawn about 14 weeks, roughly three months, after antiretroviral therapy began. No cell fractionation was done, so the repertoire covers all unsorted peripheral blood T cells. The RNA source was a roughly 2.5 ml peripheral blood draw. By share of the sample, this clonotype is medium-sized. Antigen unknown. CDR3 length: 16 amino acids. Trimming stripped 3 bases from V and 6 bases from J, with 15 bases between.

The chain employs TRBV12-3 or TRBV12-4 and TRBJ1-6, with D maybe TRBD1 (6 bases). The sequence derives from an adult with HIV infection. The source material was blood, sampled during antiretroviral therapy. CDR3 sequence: CASSFGVGGGNSPLHF. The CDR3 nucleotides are TGTGCCAGCAGTTTCGGGGTCGGAGGGGGTAATTCACCCCTCCACTTT.